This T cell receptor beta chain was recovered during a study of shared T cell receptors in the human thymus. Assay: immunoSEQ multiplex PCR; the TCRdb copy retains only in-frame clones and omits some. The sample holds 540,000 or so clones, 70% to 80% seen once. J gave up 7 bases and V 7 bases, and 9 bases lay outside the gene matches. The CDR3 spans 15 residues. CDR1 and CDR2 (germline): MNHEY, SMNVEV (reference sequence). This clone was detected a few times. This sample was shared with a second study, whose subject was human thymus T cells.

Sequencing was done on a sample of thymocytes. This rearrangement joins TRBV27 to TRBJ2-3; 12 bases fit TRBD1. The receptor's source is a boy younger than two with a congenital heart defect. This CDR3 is CASTKKGQGANTQYF. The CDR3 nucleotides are TGTGCCAGCACCAAAAAGGGACAGGGGGCTAATACGCAGTATTTT.